The TCR beta chain described here comes from a study of shared clonotypes between healthy human individuals. Overall study context: Plates per donor: three CD4 naive, three CD4 memory, two CD8 naive, one CD8 memory. Study-wide findings and caveats: Larger estimated richness was generally recorded for naive subsets relative to memory subsets. When naive CD4 clonotypes were compared across several donors, around 5% were shared.

Produced via immunoSEQ multiplex PCR; TCRdb's table is partial and in-frame only. The repertoire consists of 2.3 million or so clones, with about 92% occurring once and the leading ten covering 0.39%. Germline CDR1 is SEHNR and CDR2 is FQNEAQ (reference sequence). J was trimmed by 2 bases and V by 5 bases; bases with no gene match: 6. This CDR3 has 15 amino acids. A word on this clone: No antigen is known for it.

Sequencing was performed on naive CD4+ T cells from PBMCs. Subset indicated: CD45RA+ positively selected. The rearrangement links TRBV7-9 to TRBJ2-3; 8 bases fit TRBD2. The origin of this receptor is a man between 18 and 29 years old in good health. Some clones in this sample may be carry-over from other donors' samples. The CDR3 sequence: CASSGLAGFTDTQYF. The CDR3 DNA reads as TGTGCCAGCAGCGGTCTAGCGGGCTTCACAGATACGCAGTATTTT.